A single T cell receptor (beta chain) is shown here with its context. Its matching antigen is unknown. The sample originates from a study of T cells in Graves' hyperthyroidism and ophthalmopathy. V was pared by 0 bases and J by 1 base, with 7 bases between. This CDR3 has 14 residues. Germline loops: CDR1 SGHDT, CDR2 YYEEEE. Broader study findings: Clonotypes that were expanded in thyroid above 0.001 mostly appeared in blood too.

Amplified TCR beta CDR3 regions derived from RNA transcripts. Researchers ran a first-round RT-PCR on the TCR CDR3 using the HTBI primer set. A single record per CDR3 protein comes from TCRdb applying MiXCR to the multiplex PCR reads. The top ten clones hold approximately 13% of a sample with 500,000 to 650,000 distinct CDR3 sequences, around 13% of them seen once. The source material was blood. This clonotype was obtained from a woman between 45 and 60 years old with Graves' ophthalmopathy. V and J are TRBV5-6 and TRBJ1-2, with unresolved D. CDR3 sequence reads: CASSLVKNNYGYTF. As DNA, the CDR3 is TGTGCCAGCAGCTTGGTCAAAAATAACTATGGCTACACCTTC.